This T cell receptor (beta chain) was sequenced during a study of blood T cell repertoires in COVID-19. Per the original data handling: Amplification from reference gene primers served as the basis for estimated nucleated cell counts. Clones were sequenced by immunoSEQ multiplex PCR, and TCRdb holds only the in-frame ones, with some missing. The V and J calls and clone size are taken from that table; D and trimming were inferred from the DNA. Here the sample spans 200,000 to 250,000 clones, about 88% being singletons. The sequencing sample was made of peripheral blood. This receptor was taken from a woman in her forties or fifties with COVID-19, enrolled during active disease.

CDR3 in amino acids: CASSESSLAGGRDTQYF. The CDR3, as DNA: TGCGCCAGCAGTGAGTCGAGCCTGGCGGGGGGGAGAGATACGCAGTATTTT. The chain has TRBV10-1 and TRBJ2-3; 9 bases are shared with TRBD2. Germline CDR1 reads WNHNN; CDR2 reads SYGVQD (reference sequence). V lost 0 bases, J lost 5 bases, and 9 bases stayed unmatched. The CDR3 contains 17 residues.